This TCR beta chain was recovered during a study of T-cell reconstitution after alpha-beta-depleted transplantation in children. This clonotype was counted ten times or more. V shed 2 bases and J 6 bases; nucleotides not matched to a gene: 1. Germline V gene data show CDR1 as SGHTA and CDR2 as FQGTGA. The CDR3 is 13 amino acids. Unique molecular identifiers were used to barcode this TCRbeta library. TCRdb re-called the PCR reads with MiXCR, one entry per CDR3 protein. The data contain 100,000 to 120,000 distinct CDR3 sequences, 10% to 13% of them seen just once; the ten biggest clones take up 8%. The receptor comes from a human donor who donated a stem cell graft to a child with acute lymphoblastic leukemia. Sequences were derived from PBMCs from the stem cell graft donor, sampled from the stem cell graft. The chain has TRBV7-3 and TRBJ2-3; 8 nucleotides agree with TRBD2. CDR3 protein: CASSLLAGDTQYF. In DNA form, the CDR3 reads TGTGCCAGCAGCTTACTAGCGGGCGATACGCAGTATTTT.